These 26 T cell receptor beta chains originate from one sample sequenced in a study of human T cells and chemical hapten exposure. TCRdb called the RACE reads again in MiXCR, with one record for every CDR3 protein. The sample shows roughly 380,000 distinct CDR3 sequences, approximately 4.4% of them seen only once. Time point defined: patch test 1, 2 weeks after DPC sensitization. Treatment meaning: therapeutic diphenylcyclopropenone sensitization with weekly scalp DPC. The source material was whole blood, sampled in connection with sensitization to the hapten diphenylcyclopropenone (DPC). The receptors originated from a woman in her 50s with alopecia areata. Some clones in this sample may be carry-over from other donors' samples.

The CDR3 DNA follows: TGTGCCAGCAGCCAAGATGCGAGCTCTGGAAACACCATATATTTT. It specifies CASSQDASSGNTIYF. The chain has TRBV4-2 and TRBJ1-3, with D hard to call. CDR1 and CDR2 from the germline V gene are LGHNA and YNFKEQ. CDR3 length: 15 residues. V was clipped by 0 bases and J by 0 bases, with 6 bases between them.

In its sample, this clonotype was seen many times. The chain links TRBV15 to TRBJ1-1; D remains ambiguous. Germline CDR1 LNHNV, CDR2 YYDKDF (reference sequence). Trimming shortened V by 0 bases and J by 3 bases, and 8 bases separated the two germline ends. The CDR3 runs 14 residues. CDR3 amino acids: CATSREGSYTEAFF. CDR3 DNA sequence: TGTGCCACCAGCAGAGAGGGCAGCTACACTGAAGCTTTCTTT.

This clonotype occurred many times. The chain recombines TRBV27 with TRBJ2-3; 7 nucleotides agree with TRBD2. The trim removed 7 bases at V and 0 bases at J, leaving 13 bases unmatched. The CDR3 extends over 17 amino acids. The germline V gene encodes CDR1 MNHEY and CDR2 SMNVEV (reference sequence). The CDR3 loop reads CASNHIQTSTSTDTQYF. The DNA of the CDR3 is TGTGCCAGCAACCATATCCAGACTAGCACTAGCACAGATACGCAGTATTTT.

This clonotype was observed at least ten times. The CDR3: CASSSGTAISYEQYF. Here the CDR3 DNA reads TGTGCCAGCAGCTCCGGGACAGCCATTTCCTACGAGCAGTACTTC. The chain combines TRBV7-9 with TRBJ2-7, with 7 bases identical to TRBD1. This CDR3 is 15 amino acids long. From germline, CDR1 is SEHNR and CDR2 FQNEAQ (reference sequence). The junction had 7 bases not matched to a gene; V was cut back by 4 bases and J by 1 base.

V is TRBV20-1 and J is TRBJ1-5; a possible D gene is TRBD1 (5 bases). The germline V and J ends were trimmed by 0 bases and 0 bases, with 9 bases remaining between them. The CDR3 covers 15 residues. CDR1 DFQATT and CDR2 SNEGSKA come from the germline V gene (reference sequence). The chain's CDR3 is CSARDTRGSNQPQHF. The CDR3 DNA is TGCAGTGCTAGAGATACAAGGGGTAGCAATCAGCCCCAGCATTTT.

J is TRBJ2-5 and V is TRBV5-1; 7 nucleotides match TRBD1. This CDR3 has 16 amino acids. Trimming took 0 bases from V and 7 from J; bases not matched to a gene: 12. Germline V gives CDR1 SGHRS, CDR2 YFSETQ. CDR3 sequence (DNA): TGCGCCAGCAGCTTGGCGTCGGGGACAGACCGTCGGACCCAGTACTTC. Protein sequence: CASSLASGTDRRTQYF.

This clonotype was detected ten times or more. This chain uses TRBV14 with TRBJ2-3; the D gene could be TRBD1 or TRBD2 (5 bases each). V was cut by 1 base and J by 2 bases, with 10 bases left in between. Germline assignment: CDR1 SGHDN and CDR2 FVKESK. The CDR3 has 15 amino acids. The CDR3 loop is CASSQGGANTDTQYF. The CDR3 DNA reads TGTGCCAGCAGCCAAGGAGGGGCTAACACAGATACGCAGTATTTT.

This clonotype was detected ten times or more. The rearrangement joins TRBV6-5 to TRBJ1-2; TRBD1 might be the D (5 bases). CDR1 and CDR2 from the germline V gene are MNHEY and SVGAGI. V lost 2 bases and J lost 5, with 15 bases in between. The length of the CDR3 is 15 residues. The CDR3 nucleotides are TGTGCCAGCAGTTACGGGCGGGGCAGATGGTATGGCTACACCTTC. Translated: CASSYGRGRWYGYTF.

V is TRBV5-5 and J is TRBJ2-3, with D possibly called TRBD1 or TRBD2 (6 bases each). This CDR3 spans 15 amino acids. With 2 bases removed from V and 1 base from J, the gap between germline ends came to 11 bases. The germline CDR1 and CDR2 sequences are SGHKS and YYEKEE (reference sequence). CDR3 loop: CASSFFGGGTDTQYF. DNA of the CDR3: TGTGCCAGCAGCTTTTTCGGGGGCGGCACAGATACGCAGTATTTT.

V and J are TRBV7-9 and TRBJ1-2; D possibly corresponds to TRBD1 (6 bases). Germline loops: CDR1 SEHNR, CDR2 FQNEAQ (reference sequence). This CDR3 is 15 amino acids long. Trimming pared 5 bases from V and 7 bases from J, leaving 20 bases between. The chain's CDR3 is CASSLIAGGHGGYTF. The CDR3 nucleotides are TGTGCCAGCAGCCTCATTGCCGGGGGGCACGGTGGCTACACCTTC.

This clonotype was recorded many times. This chain joins TRBV21-1 and TRBJ1-5. TRBV21-1 counts as a pseudogene. The CDR3 length is 10 residues. The CDR3 sequence: CASSNDHQHF. The CDR3 DNA reads TGTGCCAGCAGCAATGACCACCAGCATTTT.

In its sample, this clonotype was seen many times. The chain has TRBV3-1 and TRBJ1-4; no firm D call. The CDR3 length is 15 residues. Germline V gives CDR1 LGHDT, CDR2 YNNKEL (reference sequence). V was pared by 4 bases and J by 2 bases, with 11 bases between. Here the CDR3 reads CASSPRISTNEKLFF. The CDR3 coding sequence is TGTGCCAGCAGCCCAAGGATCTCTACTAATGAAAAACTGTTTTTT.

This clonotype has more than one count but fewer than ten. The chain joins TRBV28 to TRBJ2-3; D might be TRBD1 or TRBD2, each matching 6 bases. In germline, CDR1 is MDHEN, CDR2 SYDVKM. The CDR3 extends over 15 amino acids. V was clipped by 5 bases and J by 3 bases, with 15 bases between them. The CDR3, as DNA: TGTGCCAGCAGTCAAGGGGGGCGAGAAACAGATACGCAGTATTTT. Its translation: CASSQGGRETDTQYF.

In the case of this clonotype: This clone may be a read error of a much larger clone one base away. The V and J genes are TRBV6-5 and TRBJ2-5; maybe TRBD2 (6 bases). V lost 6 bases and J lost 7, with 15 bases in between. Germline values: CDR1 MNHEY, CDR2 SVGAGI. This CDR3 has 13 residues. CDR3 nucleotides: TGTGCCAGCAGCCGATGGTCGGGAGTGACCCAGTACTTC. This codes for CASSRWSGVTQYF.

This clonotype was seen ten or more times. The J gene is TRBJ2-2, the V gene TRBV24-1, with 8 bases matching TRBD2. V trimming: 4 bases; J trimming: 5 bases; junction bases outside the gene matches: 5. Germline V gene sequence: CDR1 KGHDR, CDR2 SFDVKD. CDR3 size: 15 residues. The DNA of the CDR3 is TGTGCCACCAGTGAACGGGAGGGAGTTACCGGGGAGCTGTTTTTT. Its translation: CATSEREGVTGELFF.

This clonotype was observed a handful of times. This chain uses TRBV6-2 or TRBV6-3 with TRBJ2-1, with 13 bases fitting TRBD2. Germline V lookup: CDR1 MNHEY, CDR2 SVGEGT. CDR3 length: 18 residues. V lost 2 bases, J lost 7 bases, and 11 bases stayed unmatched. The CDR3 nucleotides are TGTGCCAGCAGTTACCCTGACTGGACTAGCGGGAGTCTTAATGAGCAGTTCTTC. It translates to CASSYPDWTSGSLNEQFF.

This clonotype was found a few times. The V call is TRBV9, the J call TRBJ2-3; D could derive from TRBD1 or TRBD2 (5 bases each). With 0 bases removed from V and 1 base from J, the gap between germline ends came to 18 bases. The CDR3 is 18 amino acids. Germline values: CDR1 SGDLS, CDR2 YYNGEE. CDR3 region: CASSVATDTRRGTDTQYF. Here the CDR3 DNA reads TGTGCCAGCAGCGTAGCGACGGACACCCGGCGGGGCACAGATACGCAGTATTTT.

The chain carries TRBV6-5 and TRBJ2-7; no clear D. V gave up 0 bases and J gave up 5 bases, with 11 bases separating them. The CDR3 spans 14 residues. Per the germline V gene, CDR1 is MNHEY and CDR2 is SVGAGI. The CDR3 DNA is TGTGCCAGCAGTTACTCTGGCCGCCCCCACGAGCAGTACTTC. It codes for CASSYSGRPHEQYF.

The V and J genes are TRBV3-1 and TRBJ1-1; D may be TRBD1 (5 bases). The length of the CDR3 is 15 residues. V was trimmed by 4 bases and J by 2 bases, leaving 14 bases between them. The germline CDR1 and CDR2 sequences are LGHDT and YNNKEL (reference sequence). As DNA, the CDR3 is TGTGCCAGCAGCCCGCGGGGGTGGGAAAACACTGAAGCTTTCTTT. It specifies CASSPRGWENTEAFF.

This clonotype was seen a handful of times. V is TRBV5-5 and J is TRBJ2-2; 7 nucleotides match TRBD2. Germline values: CDR1 SGHKS, CDR2 YYEKEE (reference sequence). Trimming took 0 bases from V and 5 from J; bases not matched to a gene: 1. The CDR3 has 14 residues. CDR3 region: CASSLVSGTGELFF. The CDR3, as DNA: TGTGCCAGCAGCTTGGTTAGCGGGACCGGGGAGCTGTTTTTT.

This clonotype was counted many times. The chain couples TRBV6-2 or TRBV6-3 to TRBJ1-1; D might be TRBD1 (5 bases). The V end was cut by 0 bases, the J end by 5 bases, with 16 bases between. The germline gives CDR1 MNHEY, CDR2 SVGEGT. There are 16 residues in the CDR3. The CDR3 DNA follows: TGTGCCAGCAGTTACTCGATACAGGTGGGAGGAACTGAAGCTTTCTTT. Translating it yields CASSYSIQVGGTEAFF.

This clonotype came up many times. The chain recombines TRBV29-1 with TRBJ2-5, with D tentatively TRBD1 (5 bases). The germline V gene has CDR1 SQVTM and CDR2 ANQGSEA. The length of the CDR3 is 13 residues. Trimming stripped 3 bases from V and 2 bases from J, with 10 bases between. In nucleotides, the CDR3 is TGCAGCGTTGAGAACGACAGTCAAGAGACCCAGTACTTC. Its translation: CSVENDSQETQYF. The full variable domain, its missing parts supplied by reference TRBV29-1 and TRBJ2-5, is SAVISQKPSRDICQRGTSLTIQCQVDSQVTMMFWYRQQPGQSLTLIATANQGSEATYESGFVIDKFPISRPNLTFSTLTVSNMSPEDSSIYLCSVENDSQETQYFGPGTRLLVL.

There are many counts of this clonotype. The chain couples TRBV20-1 to TRBJ2-1, with D perhaps matching TRBD2 (6 bases). The CDR3 has 16 amino acids. Between the trimmed V and J ends, which lost 6 bases and 0 bases, there was a span of 18 bases. Germline assignment: CDR1 DFQATT and CDR2 SNEGSKA (reference sequence). Written as DNA, the CDR3 is TGCAGTGCAACGAGAATGGCGGGGCGCTCCTACAATGAGCAGTTCTTC. Translation gives CSATRMAGRSYNEQFF.

Ten or more counts support this clonotype. The chain carries TRBV4-1 and TRBJ1-6; 8 bases are shared with TRBD1. V was clipped by 0 bases and J by 9 bases; unmatched bases: 7. The CDR3 runs 16 residues. Germline CDR1 is MGHRA and CDR2 is YSYEKL. As DNA, the CDR3 is TGCGCCAGCAGCCAAGATGTGGACAGGGTGGGTTCACCCCTCCACTTT. Translation: CASSQDVDRVGSPLHF.

This clonotype was observed many times. This chain links TRBV7-9 with TRBJ2-3; TRBD1 might be the D (6 bases). The CDR3 extends over 15 amino acids. CDR1 and CDR2 (germline): SEHNR, FQNEAQ (reference sequence). Deletions cut 5 bases from V and 2 bases from J, with 14 bases between. CDR3: CASSRMGATTDTQYF. DNA of the CDR3: TGTGCCAGCAGCCGGATGGGGGCTACCACAGATACGCAGTATTTT.

Many counts were recorded for this clonotype. The rearrangement links TRBV20-1 to TRBJ2-4, with a tentative D call TRBD1 (6 bases). CDR3 length equals 16 residues. Germline CDR1 DFQATT, CDR2 SNEGSKA (reference sequence). Trimming took 4 bases from V and 8 from J, leaving 24 bases between them. The DNA for the CDR3 is TGCAGTGCTACACTTACAGGGAACCTCCGAAGAGACATTCAGTACTTC. As protein: CSATLTGNLRRDIQYF.